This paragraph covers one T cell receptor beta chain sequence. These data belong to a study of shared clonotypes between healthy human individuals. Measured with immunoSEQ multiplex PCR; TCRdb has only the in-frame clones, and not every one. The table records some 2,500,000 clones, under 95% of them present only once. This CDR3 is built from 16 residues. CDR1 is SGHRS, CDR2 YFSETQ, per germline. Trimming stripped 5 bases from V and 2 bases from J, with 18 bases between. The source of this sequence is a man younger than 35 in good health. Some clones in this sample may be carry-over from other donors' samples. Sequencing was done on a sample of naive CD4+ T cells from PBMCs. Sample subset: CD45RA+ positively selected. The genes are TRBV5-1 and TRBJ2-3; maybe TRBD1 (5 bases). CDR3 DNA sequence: TGCGCCAGCAGACAGTTGAAGGCAGGGATCACAGATACGCAGTATTTT. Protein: CASRQLKAGITDTQYF.